This T cell receptor (beta chain) was captured in a study of breast tumors, draining lymph nodes, adjacent tissues. This clonotype showed up many times. The antigen is unknown. Samples came from axillary lymph nodes draining the breast cancer. Study-wide points: Luminal-like breast cancer showed significantly greater tumor-nontumor repertoire similarity than basal-like breast cancer did. Findings are consistent with lymph node origin and intratumoral expansion of most tumor T cells.

V lost 2 bases, J lost 0 bases, and 7 bases stayed unmatched. Germline assignment: CDR1 MNHNS and CDR2 SASEGT. This CDR3 region has 16 residues. Each CDR3 protein gets one entry after TCRdb re-called the multiplex PCR reads with MiXCR. The sample contains about 150,000 distinct CDR3 sequences, approximately 30% of which appear only once. Sequencing used axillary lymph node tissue. This receptor was obtained from a female donor with breast cancer. Some clones in this sample may be carry-over from other donors' samples. This sequence joins TRBV6-1 and TRBJ2-7; 7 bases fit TRBD2. CDR3 sequence (DNA): TGTGCCAGCAGTGAAAAAGCGGGGCCCGACTCCTACGAGCAGTACTTC. Protein: CASSEKAGPDSYEQYF.